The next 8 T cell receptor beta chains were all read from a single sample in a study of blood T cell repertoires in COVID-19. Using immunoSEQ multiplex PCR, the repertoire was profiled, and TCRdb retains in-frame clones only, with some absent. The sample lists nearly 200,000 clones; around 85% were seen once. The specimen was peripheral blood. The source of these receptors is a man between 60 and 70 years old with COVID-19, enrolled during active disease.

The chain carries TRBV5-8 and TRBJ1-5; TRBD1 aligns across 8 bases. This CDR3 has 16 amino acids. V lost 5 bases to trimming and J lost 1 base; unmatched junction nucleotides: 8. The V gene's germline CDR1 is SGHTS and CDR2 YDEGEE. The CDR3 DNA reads TGTGCCAGCAGAAATCGCGACAGGGGAAGCAATCAGCCCCAGCATTTT. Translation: CASRNRDRGSNQPQHF.

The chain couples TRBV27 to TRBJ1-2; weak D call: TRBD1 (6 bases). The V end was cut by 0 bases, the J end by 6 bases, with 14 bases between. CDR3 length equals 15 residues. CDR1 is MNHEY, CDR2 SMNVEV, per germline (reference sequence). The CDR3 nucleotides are TGTGCCAGCAGTTTATCGACAGGTCTCGGGCATGGCTACACCTTC. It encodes CASSLSTGLGHGYTF.

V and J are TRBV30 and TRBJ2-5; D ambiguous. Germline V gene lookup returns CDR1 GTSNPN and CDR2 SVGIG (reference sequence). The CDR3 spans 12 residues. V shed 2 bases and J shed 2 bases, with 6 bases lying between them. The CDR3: CAWSLVQETQYF. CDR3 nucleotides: TGTGCCTGGAGTCTAGTTCAAGAGACCCAGTACTTC.

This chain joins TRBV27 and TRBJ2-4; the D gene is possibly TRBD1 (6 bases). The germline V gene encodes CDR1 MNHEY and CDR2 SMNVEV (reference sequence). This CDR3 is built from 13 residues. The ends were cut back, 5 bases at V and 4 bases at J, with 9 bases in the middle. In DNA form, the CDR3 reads TGTGCCAGCAGTCCAGGACAGAAAAACATTCAGTACTTC. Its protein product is CASSPGQKNIQYF.

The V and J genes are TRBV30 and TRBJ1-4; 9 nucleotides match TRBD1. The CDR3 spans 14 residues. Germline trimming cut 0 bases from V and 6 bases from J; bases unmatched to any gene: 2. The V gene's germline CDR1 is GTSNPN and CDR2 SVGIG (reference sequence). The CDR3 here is CAWSVGTGYEKLFF. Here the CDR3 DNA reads TGTGCCTGGAGTGTCGGGACAGGGTATGAAAAACTGTTTTTT.

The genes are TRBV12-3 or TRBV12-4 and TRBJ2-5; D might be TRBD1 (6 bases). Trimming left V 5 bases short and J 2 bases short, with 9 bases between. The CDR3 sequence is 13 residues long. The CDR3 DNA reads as TGTGCCAGCAGTCGAGGACAGCAAGAGACCCAGTACTTC. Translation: CASSRGQQETQYF.

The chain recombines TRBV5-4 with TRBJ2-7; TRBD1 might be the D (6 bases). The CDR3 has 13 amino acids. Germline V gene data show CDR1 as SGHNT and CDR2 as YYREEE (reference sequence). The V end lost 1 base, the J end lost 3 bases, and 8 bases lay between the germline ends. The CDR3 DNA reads TGTGCCAGCAGCTTGACAGGGAACTACGAGCAGTACTTC. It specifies CASSLTGNYEQYF.

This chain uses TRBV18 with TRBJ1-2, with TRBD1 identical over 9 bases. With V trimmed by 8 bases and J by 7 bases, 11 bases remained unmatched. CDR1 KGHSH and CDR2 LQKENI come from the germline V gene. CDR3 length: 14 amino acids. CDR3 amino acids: CASQDGQGSGGYTF. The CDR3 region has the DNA TGTGCCAGCCAGGACGGACAGGGGAGCGGTGGCTACACCTTC.